The 3 T cell receptor beta chains below were found in one sample sequenced in a study of blood T cell repertoires in COVID-19. Generated by immunoSEQ multiplex PCR, the TCRdb table keeps only in-frame clones and is missing some. The sample records hundreds of thousands of clones, roughly nine tenths being singletons. Sequenced material: PBMCs or T cells enriched from blood (not recorded which). The receptor source for this set is a young man who had recovered from COVID-19.

V is TRBV29-1 and J is TRBJ1-4, with 11 bases matching TRBD1. Germline assignment: CDR1 SQVTM and CDR2 ANQGSEA. CDR3 length: 13 amino acids. After removal of 7 bases from V and 7 bases from J, the junction contained 5 bases not matched to a gene. The CDR3 coding sequence is TGCAGCGGATCCGGGACAGGGGGTGAAAAACTGTTTTTT. Protein: CSGSGTGGEKLFF. Filled out from reference TRBV29-1 and TRBJ1-4, the complete variable domain reads SAVISQKPSRDICQRGTSLTIQCQVDSQVTMMFWYRQQPGQSLTLIATANQGSEATYESGFVIDKFPISRPNLTFSTLTVSNMSPEDSSIYLCSGSGTGGEKLFFGSGTQLSVL.

The chain combines TRBV19 with TRBJ1-2, with a tentative D call TRBD1 (6 bases). V was clipped by 3 bases and J by 7 bases, with 18 bases between them. The CDR3 spans 15 residues. CDR1 and CDR2 from the germline V gene are LNHDA and SQIVND (reference sequence). The DNA for the CDR3 is TGTGCCAGTAGTATTAATCAGGGGTTAACTAGTGGCTACACCTTC. It translates to CASSINQGLTSGYTF.

V is TRBV14 and J is TRBJ2-7; D gene uncertain. V lost 1 base and J lost 6, with 7 bases in between. Looked up from germline, CDR1 is SGHDN and CDR2 is FVKESK. There are 12 residues in the CDR3. Here the CDR3 DNA reads TGTGCCAGCAGCCAAGTTTCGGTCGAGCAGTACTTC. This translates into CASSQVSVEQYF.